Following are 27 T cell receptor beta chains from one sample sequenced in a study of T cell changes during pregnancy in multiple sclerosis. The protocol was immunoSEQ multiplex PCR, while the TCRdb copy is restricted to in-frame clones and leaves out a portion. The table has 50,000 to 75,000 clones, about 93% seen once. The material sequenced was CD8+ T cells from peripheral blood mononuclear cells, taken in the third trimester of pregnancy. The receptors come from a female donor with multiple sclerosis, enrolled in a pregnancy study.

The V call is TRBV7-3, the J call TRBJ2-1, with no clear D. CDR1 is SGHTA, CDR2 FQGTGA, per germline. The CDR3 extends over 17 amino acids. V was cut by 2 bases and J by 0 bases, with 14 bases left in between. CDR3 amino acids: CASSLGEALISYNEQFF. The CDR3 nucleotides are TGTGCCAGCAGCTTAGGAGAGGCCCTAATCTCCTACAATGAGCAGTTCTTC. Supplemented by reference TRBV7-3 and TRBJ2-1, the full variable domain reads GAGVSQTPSNKVTEKGKYVELRCDPISGHTALYWYRQSLGQGPEFLIYFQGTGAADDSGLPNDRFFAVRPEGSVSTLKIQRTERGDSAVYLCASSLGEALISYNEQFFGPGTRLTVL.

V usage is TRBV28 and J usage is TRBJ2-7; TRBD1 might be the D (5 bases). CDR1 MDHEN and CDR2 SYDVKM come from the germline V gene. The V end lost 7 bases, the J end lost 0 bases, and 16 bases lay between the germline ends. The CDR3 runs to 15 residues. CDR3 protein: CASTNPGLSSYEQYF. The CDR3, as DNA: TGTGCCAGCACTAACCCAGGGCTTAGCTCCTACGAGCAGTACTTC. The full variable domain, completed using reference TRBV28 and TRBJ2-7, is DVKVTQSSRYLVKRTGEKVFLECVQDMDHENMFWYRQDPGLGLRLIYFSYDVKMKEKGDIPEGYSVSREKKERFSLILESASTNQTSMYLCASTNPGLSSYEQYFGPGTRLTVT.

The chain employs TRBV28 and TRBJ2-1; no definite D call. Germline V CDR1 and CDR2: MDHEN, SYDVKM. V lost 2 bases to trimming and J lost 7 bases, with 15 bases between them. The CDR3 is made up of 15 amino acids. CDR3 sequence reads: CASSLTSALWNEQFF. DNA of the CDR3: TGTGCCAGCAGTTTAACCTCCGCGTTGTGGAATGAGCAGTTCTTC.

The chain combines TRBV5-1 with TRBJ2-1; 10 nucleotides line up with TRBD1. Per germline, CDR1 SGHRS and CDR2 YFSETQ. The CDR3 sequence is 16 residues long. With 5 bases clipped from V and 4 bases from J, the junction kept 9 bases outside the gene matches. CDR3 in DNA: TGCGCCAGCAGACCTTGGTTGGGACAGGGGTACAATGAGCAGTTCTTC. Translated, it gives CASRPWLGQGYNEQFF.

This clone was seen only a few times. The rearrangement uses TRBV29-1 and TRBJ1-2, with TRBD1 matching over 7 bases. V was clipped by 6 bases and J by 4 bases; unmatched bases: 5. This CDR3 contains 12 residues. Germline-derived CDR1 and CDR2 are SQVTM and ANQGSEA. CDR3 DNA: TGCAGCGTCCCCGACAGGGTCTATGGCTACACCTTC. Its translation: CSVPDRVYGYTF.

The chain is built from TRBV19 and TRBJ2-3, with TRBD2 as a possible D gene (6 bases). This CDR3 has 15 amino acids. CDR1 and CDR2 from the germline V gene are LNHDA and SQIVND (reference sequence). V dropped 5 bases and J dropped 2 bases, with 14 bases sitting between them. CDR3 amino acids: CASSAGTVFTDTQYF. DNA for the CDR3: TGTGCCAGTAGTGCCGGGACTGTATTCACAGATACGCAGTATTTT.

The V call is TRBV20-1, the J call TRBJ2-3; the D is unclear. The V and J ends lost 6 bases and 3 bases respectively, with 4 bases between them. CDR1 is DFQATT, CDR2 SNEGSKA, per germline (reference sequence). The CDR3 runs to 10 residues. CDR3 sequence: CSATTDTQYF. The CDR3 DNA follows: TGCAGTGCGACTACAGATACGCAGTATTTT.

To note about this clone: One junction end does not reproduce the germline sequence, and a read error may be involved. Other DNA sequences in this sample translate to the same CDR3. The chain joins TRBV7-9 to TRBJ2-7, with D hard to call. Germline CDR1 reads SEHNR; CDR2 reads FQNEAQ (reference sequence). The CDR3 is made up of 12 amino acids. The CDR3 sequence is CASSTTRKEQYF. The CDR3 region has the DNA TGCGCCAGCAGCACCACGAGGAAGGAGCAGTACTTC.

The chain joins TRBV7-6 to TRBJ2-1; TRBD2 matches 7 bases. Germline CDR1 is SGHVS and CDR2 is FNYEAQ. J lost 7 bases, V lost 2 bases, and 11 bases had no gene match. The CDR3 runs to 16 residues. CDR3 amino acids: CASSLMYLGGQNEQFF. CDR3 bases: TGTGCCAGCAGCTTAATGTATTTGGGAGGGCAAAATGAGCAGTTCTTC.

V and J are TRBV6-5 and TRBJ1-1; no firm D call. Germline V gives CDR1 MNHEY, CDR2 SVGAGI. V was clipped by 0 bases and J by 1 base, with 6 bases between them. CDR3 size: 14 residues. The CDR3 sequence is CASSYSLWNTEAFF. CDR3 nucleotide sequence: TGTGCCAGCAGTTACTCGTTATGGAACACTGAAGCTTTCTTT.

The J gene is TRBJ2-7, the V gene TRBV7-9; TRBD1 matches at 7 bases. V lost 1 base to trimming and J lost 0 bases; unmatched junction nucleotides: 6. Germline-derived CDR1 and CDR2 are SEHNR and FQNEAQ (reference sequence). This CDR3 has 16 amino acids. The CDR3 coding sequence is TGTGCCAGCAGCTTAGAATGGGGACAGTCCTCCTACGAGCAGTACTTC. This encodes CASSLEWGQSSYEQYF.

The chain is built from TRBV25-1 and TRBJ2-1; TRBD2 agrees at 14 bases. This CDR3 is 18 amino acids long. V was pared by 1 base and J by 8 bases, with 10 bases of the junction left unmatched. Looked up from germline, CDR1 is MGHDK and CDR2 is SYGVNS. The CDR3, as DNA: TGTGCCAGCAGTGAATTGGTGGGACTAGCGGGAGATAGCCATGAGCAGTTCTTC. Its protein is CASSELVGLAGDSHEQFF.

This rearrangement joins TRBV27 to TRBJ1-1; a weak D match, TRBD1 (5 bases). V dropped 0 bases and J dropped 1 base, with 6 bases sitting between them. CDR1 and CDR2 (germline): MNHEY, SMNVEV (reference sequence). This CDR3 is built from 14 residues. The CDR3 sequence: CASSLSRGNTEAFF. The DNA for the CDR3 is TGTGCCAGCAGTTTATCAAGGGGGAACACTGAAGCTTTCTTT.

The chain carries TRBV2 and TRBJ1-5; tentatively, D is TRBD1 (5 bases). Germline loops: CDR1 SNHLY, CDR2 FYNNEI. There are 13 residues in the CDR3. V lost 3 bases and J lost 6, with 9 bases in between. The DNA of the CDR3 is TGTGCCAGCAGTGATGGGGGGGGTCAGCCCCAGCATTTT. As protein: CASSDGGGQPQHF.

J is TRBJ2-7 and V is TRBV6-5; 10 nucleotides align to TRBD2. This CDR3 spans 16 amino acids. The J segment lost 3 bases and the V segment lost 2 bases, leaving 7 bases of the junction unmatched. Germline V gives CDR1 MNHEY, CDR2 SVGAGI. In DNA, the CDR3 is TGTGCCAGCAGTTACGGTTGGGCTAGCGGGAGCTACGAGCAGTACTTC. Translating it yields CASSYGWASGSYEQYF.

The chain carries TRBV10-1 and TRBJ2-1; TRBD2 matches at 11 bases. V dropped 3 bases and J dropped 10; count of bases not matched to a gene: 8. The CDR3 is 15 amino acids. From germline, CDR1 is WNHNN and CDR2 SYGVQD (reference sequence). CDR3 sequence reads: CASSDGSGRAGEQFF. In DNA, the CDR3 is TGCGCCAGCAGTGATGGTAGCGGGAGGGCCGGGGAGCAGTTCTTC.

The V and J genes are TRBV27 and TRBJ2-4, with D possibly being TRBD1 (6 bases). Germline values: CDR1 MNHEY, CDR2 SMNVEV (reference sequence). CDR3 length equals 13 residues. V was cut by 5 bases and J by 15 bases, with 20 bases left in between. The CDR3 loop reads CASSPEDRRRWYF. CDR3 nucleotide sequence: TGTGCCAGCAGTCCAGAGGACAGACGCCGTTGGTACTTC.

The chain joins TRBV19 to TRBJ1-2, with unresolved D. V was cut by 3 bases and J by 14 bases, with 13 bases left in between. This CDR3 contains 11 residues. Germline loops: CDR1 LNHDA, CDR2 SQIVND (reference sequence). CDR3 region: CASSIGQAETF. DNA of the CDR3: TGTGCCAGTAGTATCGGCCAGGCAGAGACCTTC.

The V gene is TRBV7-8, the J gene TRBJ1-2; D not certain. The CDR3 contains 15 residues. Germline V lookup: CDR1 SGHVS, CDR2 FQNEAQ. V was pared by 3 bases and J by 3 bases, with 14 bases between. DNA of the CDR3: TGTGCCAGCAGCTTTAATCGGGTTTGGGACTATGGCTACACCTTC. Amino acids: CASSFNRVWDYGYTF. The whole variable domain, filled in from reference TRBV7-8 and TRBJ1-2, reads GAGVSQSPRYKVAKRGQDVALRCDPISGHVSLFWYQQALGQGPEFLTYFQNEAQLDKSGLPSDRFFAERPEGSVSTLKIQRTQQEDSAVYLCASSFNRVWDYGYTFGSGTRLTVV.

The J gene is TRBJ2-7, the V gene TRBV28; 7 positions agree with TRBD1. Per the germline V gene, CDR1 is MDHEN and CDR2 is SYDVKM. The V and J ends lost 6 bases and 3 bases, in that order; junction bases with no gene match: 5. CDR3 length: 13 residues. In DNA, the CDR3 is TGTGCCAGCAGCCTGGGACAGTACTACGAGCAGTACTTC. Protein sequence: CASSLGQYYEQYF. The variable domain in full, completed from reference TRBV28 and TRBJ2-7, reads DVKVTQSSRYLVKRTGEKVFLECVQDMDHENMFWYRQDPGLGLRLIYFSYDVKMKEKGDIPEGYSVSREKKERFSLILESASTNQTSMYLCASSLGQYYEQYFGPGTRLTVT.

The chain is built from TRBV28 and TRBJ2-3; D might be TRBD2 (5 bases). CDR1 and CDR2 (germline): MDHEN, SYDVKM. Between the trimmed V and J ends, which lost 5 bases and 0 bases, there was a span of 9 bases. There are 14 residues in the CDR3. The CDR3 region is CASSLRTSTDTQYF. DNA for the CDR3: TGTGCCAGCAGTCTCCGGACTAGCACAGATACGCAGTATTTT.

This chain joins TRBV7-9 and TRBJ2-7, with 13 bases lining up with TRBD2. Germline CDR1 is SEHNR and CDR2 is FQNEAQ (reference sequence). V was clipped by 4 bases and J by 1 base; unmatched bases: 7. The CDR3 is made up of 17 amino acids. The CDR3 here is CASSSGLAGPRSYEQYF. As DNA, the CDR3 is TGTGCCAGCAGCTCGGGACTAGCGGGACCCCGATCCTACGAGCAGTACTTC.

In nucleotides, the CDR3 is TGTGCCTGGAGTGTGTACAGGGAAAATGAGCAGTTCTTC. Residues: CAWSVYRENEQFF. This chain links TRBV30 with TRBJ2-1; the D gene is possibly TRBD1 (6 bases). CDR1 and CDR2 from the germline V gene are GTSNPN and SVGIG (reference sequence). Trimming shortened V by 0 bases and J by 7 bases, and 10 bases separated the two germline ends. This CDR3 region has 13 residues.

Only one count was recorded for this clone. This chain uses TRBV19 with TRBJ2-1; weak D call: TRBD2 (5 bases). The CDR3 has 13 amino acids. The V gene lost 7 bases and the J gene lost 3 bases, with 10 bases spanning the gap. Germline values: CDR1 LNHDA, CDR2 SQIVND (reference sequence). The CDR3 region is CASNTGIYNEQFF. The CDR3 DNA reads as TGTGCCAGTAATACGGGAATCTACAATGAGCAGTTCTTC. Full variable domain (rest looked up from reference TRBV19 and TRBJ2-1): DGGITQSPKYLFRKEGQNVTLSCEQNLNHDAMYWYRQDPGQGLRLIYYSQIVNDFQKGDIAEGYSVSREKKESFPLTVTSAQKNPTAFYLCASNTGIYNEQFFGPGTRLTVL.

The rearrangement links TRBV27 to TRBJ1-2; tentatively, D is TRBD1 (6 bases). With 4 bases removed from V and 8 bases from J, the gap between germline ends came to 23 bases. The CDR3 contains 16 residues. Per germline, CDR1 MNHEY and CDR2 SMNVEV (reference sequence). The CDR3 coding sequence is TGTGCCAGCAGTTCATCGGGGGTCGGGGGGCAGGGGGGCTACACCTTC. The encoded protein is CASSSSGVGGQGGYTF.

This clone was counted a single time. The genes are TRBV18 and TRBJ1-2; the match to TRBD1 covers 7 bases. Germline CDR1 KGHSH, CDR2 LQKENI. The CDR3 spans 15 residues. J lost 8 bases, V lost 3 bases, and 12 bases had no gene match. CDR3 nucleotide sequence: TGTGCCAGCTCACCCCCTGGACAGGCCGGGGACGGCTACACCTTC. Its protein product is CASSPPGQAGDGYTF.

This rearrangement joins TRBV4-2 to TRBJ1-2, with D possibly TRBD1 on 5 matching bases. The CDR3 is 16 residues long. Trimming stripped 1 base from V and 3 bases from J, with 15 bases between. The germline gives CDR1 LGHNA, CDR2 YNFKEQ. CDR3 DNA: TGTGCCAGCAGCCAAGTCCCAGGGCGGAAAGACTATGGCTACACCTTC. Protein sequence: CASSQVPGRKDYGYTF.